A single sample gave rise to the 21 T cell receptor beta chains below, sequenced in a study of identical twins. TCRdb independently ran MiXCR on the 5' RACE reads; one entry per CDR3 protein. The repertoire has approximately 700,000 distinct CDR3 sequences, 5.5% to 6.5% of them found once; the top ten carry 1.5% to 2%. The sequencing sample was made of naive T cells sorted from blood. These receptor sequences come from a man younger than 35 in good health.

This clonotype appeared a few times. The gene calls are TRBV6-2 or TRBV6-3 and TRBJ2-7, with TRBD2 identical over 12 bases. The CDR3 is made up of 20 amino acids. Germline CDR1 reads MNHEY; CDR2 reads SVGEGT. The ends lost 3 bases at V and 0 bases at J; junction bases unmatched: 15. CDR3 nucleotide sequence: TGTGCCAGCAGTTATCAACGGGGGACTAGCGGGTTCATAAGCTCCTACGAGCAGTACTTC. Amino acid sequence: CASSYQRGTSGFISSYEQYF.

The chain joins TRBV12-5 to TRBJ2-2; TRBD1 matches 8 bases. The germline CDR1 and CDR2 sequences are LGHNT and FRNRAP. Trimming at V came to 8 bases and at J to 1 base, leaving 9 bases not matched to a gene. This CDR3 has 16 amino acids. CDR3: CASRTSGTGNTGELFF. The CDR3 DNA is TGTGCTAGTCGTACCTCCGGGACAGGGAACACCGGGGAGCTGTTTTTT.

The chain links TRBV12-3 or TRBV12-4 to TRBJ2-7; 7 bases are a match to TRBD1. J was trimmed by 4 bases and V by 3 bases; bases with no gene match: 3. The CDR3 sequence is 13 residues long. Written as DNA, the CDR3 is TGTGCCAGCAGTTTGACAGGGATGTACGAGCAGTACTTC. Amino acids: CASSLTGMYEQYF.

The chain carries TRBV12-3 or TRBV12-4 and TRBJ1-1; the match to TRBD1 covers 8 bases. V lost 5 bases, J lost 4 bases, and 12 bases stayed unmatched. The CDR3 spans 16 residues. The CDR3 nucleotides read TGTGCCAGCAGTCCCCGGGCAGGGGGCGCAGTCACTGAAGCTTTCTTT. This translates into CASSPRAGGAVTEAFF.

This clonotype was observed at least ten times. The J gene is TRBJ1-1, the V gene TRBV29-1; no clear D gene. This CDR3 contains 14 residues. V lost 5 bases to trimming and J lost 0 bases, with 13 bases between them. Germline CDR1 is SQVTM and CDR2 is ANQGSEA. CDR3 residues: CSVQLGGLNTEAFF. CDR3 in DNA: TGCAGCGTTCAATTAGGAGGACTGAACACTGAAGCTTTCTTT.

The table lists this clonotype with many counts. The chain has TRBV18 and TRBJ2-3, with 13 bases lining up with TRBD2. Germline V gene sequence: CDR1 KGHSH, CDR2 LQKENI. Trimming at V came to 4 bases and at J to 3 bases, leaving 7 bases not matched to a gene. The CDR3 is 17 residues long. This CDR3 is CASSLQGLAGTTDTQYF. The CDR3 DNA is TGTGCCAGCTCACTCCAGGGACTAGCGGGAACTACAGATACGCAGTATTTT.

The genes are TRBV20-1 and TRBJ2-5; TRBD1 or TRBD2 may be the D gene (5 bases each). This CDR3 region has 13 residues. V shed 3 bases and J shed 7 bases, with 15 bases lying between them. Germline CDR1 is DFQATT and CDR2 is SNEGSKA (reference sequence). In DNA, the CDR3 is TGCAGTGCTAGCCAGGGCCAAGAGGGGACCCAGTACTTC. Translated, it gives CSASQGQEGTQYF.

This clonotype showed up many times. This rearrangement joins TRBV27 to TRBJ2-3, with D uncertain. V shed 11 bases and J shed 5 bases, with 11 bases lying between them. The CDR3 spans 11 residues. Germline V CDR1 and CDR2: MNHEY, SMNVEV (reference sequence). Here the CDR3 DNA reads TGTGCCGTGGAGTGGGGAGATACGCAGTATTTT. Its protein product is CAVEWGDTQYF.

The rearrangement links TRBV14 to TRBJ1-1; D is uncertain. The CDR3 is 13 residues long. V was clipped by 2 bases and J by 11 bases, with 15 bases between them. Germline V gives CDR1 SGHDN, CDR2 FVKESK. CDR3 sequence (DNA): TGTGCCAGCAGCCAAACTGGCCCGGGCTTCGCTTTCTTT. Its translation is CASSQTGPGFAFF.

There are a few counts of this clonotype. This chain uses TRBV7-8 with TRBJ2-1; possibly TRBD2 for D (6 bases). V shed 1 base and J shed 10 bases, with 23 bases lying between them. Germline CDR1 reads SGHVS; CDR2 reads FQNEAQ. This CDR3 is 17 amino acids long. The CDR3 spells CASSLVTRSGPGGEQFF. Written as DNA, the CDR3 is TGTGCCAGCAGCTTAGTAACCCGTAGCGGTCCAGGCGGCGAGCAGTTCTTC.

This clonotype was seen at least ten times. The chain has TRBV7-2 and TRBJ2-2; D remains ambiguous. Germline CDR1 is SGHTA and CDR2 is FQGNSA. The CDR3 extends over 14 amino acids. V was shortened by 1 base and J by 2 bases, with 5 bases between the two germline ends. CDR3 protein: CASSLEINTGELFF. CDR3 nucleotides: TGTGCCAGCAGCTTAGAGATAAACACCGGGGAGCTGTTTTTT.

This clonotype was counted many times. V is TRBV6-1 and J is TRBJ1-6, with 8 bases identical to TRBD1. V shed 5 bases, J shed 7 bases, and the junction held 7 bases outside the gene matches. Germline CDR1 and CDR2: MNHNS and SASEGT. The CDR3 has 15 residues. CDR3 loop: CASSPSTGENSPLHF. The CDR3 region has the DNA TGTGCCAGCAGTCCATCGACAGGGGAAAATTCACCCCTCCACTTT.

There are many counts of this clonotype. The chain employs TRBV5-6 and TRBJ2-7, with D uncertain. Between the trimmed V and J ends, which lost 1 base and 3 bases, there was a span of 11 bases. The CDR3 has 14 residues. Per germline, CDR1 SGHDT and CDR2 YYEEEE. For the CDR3, the DNA is TGTGCCAGCAGCTTGTCTGGCAGTAACTACGAGCAGTACGTC. As protein: CASSLSGSNYEQYV.

In its sample, this clonotype was seen a few times. The chain combines TRBV27 with TRBJ1-2; D is unresolved. Germline V gives CDR1 MNHEY, CDR2 SMNVEV (reference sequence). The length of the CDR3 is 15 residues. V was shortened by 6 bases and J by 0 bases, with 14 bases between the two germline ends. In DNA, the CDR3 is TGTGCCAGCAGGTCCCTCCCAGGACCTAACTATGGCTACACCTTC. Amino acids: CASRSLPGPNYGYTF.

This clonotype was detected ten times or more. J is TRBJ2-1 and V is TRBV4-3, with D tentatively TRBD2 (6 bases). Germline assignment: CDR1 LGHNA and CDR2 YSLEER. The ends were cut back, 1 base at V and 12 bases at J, with 13 bases in the middle. The CDR3 runs 13 residues. The CDR3 sequence: CASSQGGREAQFF. The CDR3, as DNA: TGCGCCAGCAGCCAAGGCGGAAGGGAGGCGCAGTTCTTC.

This chain connects TRBV5-1 to TRBJ2-7; TRBD2 matches 10 bases. Looked up from germline, CDR1 is SGHRS and CDR2 is YFSETQ. The CDR3 consists of 17 residues. The V segment lost 8 bases and the J segment 5 bases; nucleotides outside the gene matches: 19. The CDR3 nucleotides are TGCGCCAGGGCACATACCACAAAGGAGCGGGAGGGAAACGAGCAGTACGTC. Translating gives CARAHTTKEREGNEQYV.

To note about this clonotype: A much bigger clone sits one base away, suggesting this may be a read error. It is likely a read error, because the conserved phenylalanine at the end of the CDR3 is missing. The chain combines TRBV20-1 with TRBJ1-1; D may be TRBD1 (6 bases). Looked up from germline, CDR1 is DFQATT and CDR2 is SNEGSKA (reference sequence). CDR3 length equals 14 residues. V was shortened by 6 bases and J by 4 bases, with 18 bases between the two germline ends. CDR3: CSALGAESSTEAFC. The CDR3 DNA sequence: TGCAGTGCCCTGGGGGCGGAGTCCAGCACTGAAGCTTTCTGT.

This clonotype has just a few counts. The chain joins TRBV29-1 to TRBJ2-5; D perhaps matches TRBD1 (5 bases). The CDR3 spans 14 residues. Trimming cost V 5 bases and J 3 bases, with 16 bases left between them. CDR1 is SQVTM and CDR2 is ANQGSEA in the germline V gene. In nucleotides, the CDR3 is TGCAGCGTTTCACAAAAAGCAGGGAAAGAGACCCAGTACTTC. This translates into CSVSQKAGKETQYF.

The chain joins TRBV5-1 to TRBJ2-3; 9 bases fit TRBD2. Losses at the gene ends were 0 bases for V and 2 bases for J; bases not matched to a gene: 4. This CDR3 spans 16 amino acids. CDR1 is SGHRS, CDR2 YFSETQ, per germline. CDR3: CASSLGGGRATDTQYF. The DNA for the CDR3 is TGCGCCAGCAGCTTGGGGGGCGGGAGGGCCACAGATACGCAGTATTTT.

This rearrangement joins TRBV7-9 to TRBJ1-2; the D gene is possibly TRBD1 (5 bases). V lost 0 bases and J lost 6, with 11 bases in between. From germline, CDR1 is SEHNR and CDR2 FQNEAQ (reference sequence). CDR3 length: 14 amino acids. The CDR3 sequence: CASSLAGRAHGYTF. CDR3 DNA sequence: TGTGCCAGCAGCTTAGCGGGCAGGGCCCATGGCTACACCTTC.

This clonotype was recorded a few times. The rearrangement joins TRBV7-9 to TRBJ1-6; TRBD1 matches 9 bases. V gave up 3 bases and J gave up 9 bases; unmatched junction bases: 6. In germline, CDR1 is SEHNR, CDR2 FQNEAQ (reference sequence). The CDR3 runs 15 residues. In DNA form, the CDR3 reads TGTGCCAGCAGCTTGCCCGGGACAGGGTTTTCACCCCTCCACTTT. It translates to CASSLPGTGFSPLHF.